The rows below give T cell receptor beta chains drawn from one sample of a study of control samples from healthy donors and cancer patients. This table comes from immunoSEQ multiplex PCR, and its TCRdb copy is limited to in-frame clones, with some not included. This sample has about 220,000 clones, with about 93% found just once. The source material was blood. The receptors were sampled from a man aged 50 or older in good health. Both conserved end residues are part of each CDR3. A D gene is named only where the DNA matches it firmly. Size is omitted from some rows. Given values are once, few, many or a class for expanded clones.

V gene	D gene	clone size	J gene	CDR3 DNA	CDR3 protein
TRBV9	.	.	TRBJ2-5	TGTGCCAGCAGCGTAGCTCCTCTACAAGAGACCCAGTACTTC	CASSVAPLQETQYF
TRBV5-1	TRBD1	.	TRBJ1-5	TGCGCCAGCAGCCCCGGGACAGGGGTTCAGCCCCAGCATTTT	CASSPGTGVQPQHF
TRBV5-1	TRBD2	.	TRBJ2-7	TGCGCCAGCAGCTTGGCGGCTAGCGGGCGAGGAACCTACGAGCAGTACTTC	CASSLAASGRGTYEQYF
TRBV9	.	.	TRBJ1-1	TGTGCCAGCAGCGCCGACGAAATGAACACTGAAGCTTTCTTT	CASSADEMNTEAFF
TRBV19	TRBD1	.	TRBJ1-3	TGTGCCAGTAGCCTTACGGGACAGGGAAACACCATATATTTT	CASSLTGQGNTIYF
TRBV5-1	.	once	TRBJ1-6	TGCGCCAGCAGCTACCGACAGCGAGATAATTCACCCCTCCACTTT	CASSYRQRDNSPLHF
TRBV18	TRBD2	once	TRBJ2-1	TGTGCCAGCTCACGACTGACTAGCGGGGTCCCTGAAAGTGAGCAGTTCTTC	CASSRLTSGVPESEQFF
TRBV28	.	.	TRBJ1-1	TGTGCCAGCAGTACAGGGAGAGCTTTCTTT	CASSTGRAFF
TRBV19	TRBD2	.	TRBJ2-1	TGTGCCAGTAGTACCCGGACTAGCGGGGGCAATGAGCAGTTCTTC	CASSTRTSGGNEQFF
TRBV21-1	.	.	TRBJ2-7	TGTGCCAGCAGCAAAGAATCTAGCGGGGGGAGGTCCTCCGGGCAGTACTTC	CASSKESSGGRSSGQYF
TRBV2	.	once	TRBJ2-6	TGTGCCAGCAGCTCGACAGGCTCTGGGGCCAACGTCCTGACTTTC	CASSSTGSGANVLTF
TRBV11-3	.	.	TRBJ2-1	TGTGCCAGCAGCCCCGGACCCGACAATGAGCAGTTCTTC	CASSPGPDNEQFF
TRBV24-1	TRBD1	.	TRBJ2-1	TGTGCCACCAGTGGCCGGGACCGCCCGGGACAGGGGGCTCGACGGGGTGAGCAGTTCTTC	CATSGRDRPGQGARRGEQFF
TRBV27	TRBD1	.	TRBJ1-2	TGTGCCAGCAGTCAAAGGGGACAGGGGCATGGCTACACCTTC	CASSQRGQGHGYTF
TRBV5-8	.	once	TRBJ1-1	TGTGCCAGCAGCTTGGGGGTGCACGCTTTCTTT	CASSLGVHAFF
TRBV7-9	TRBD1	.	TRBJ1-2	TGTGCCAGCAGCCCTGGACAGGTTGGGCGAGGCTACACCTTC	CASSPGQVGRGYTF
TRBV3-1/TRBV3-2	.	.	TRBJ1-2	TGTGCCAGCAGCGCCCGATTACACTATGGCTACACCTTC	CASSARLHYGYTF
TRBV18	.	.	TRBJ1-3	TGTGCCAGCTCACCCACTGAACTCTCTGGAAACACCATATATTTT	CASSPTELSGNTIYF
TRBV6-5	TRBD2	.	TRBJ2-1	TGTGCCAGCAGTTATGTGCGGGGGGTATACAATGAGCAGTTCTTC	CASSYVRGVYNEQFF
TRBV24-1	TRBD1	.	TRBJ2-2	TGTGCCACCAGTGATCTCGACAGGGAGTCGACCGGGGAGCTGTTTTTT	CATSDLDRESTGELFF
TRBV2	TRBD1	once	TRBJ2-3	TGTGCCGCGCAGACAGGGGGAAAGACAGATACGCAGTATTTT	CAAQTGGKTDTQYF
TRBV30	.	.	TRBJ1-1	TGTGCCTGTCGGAGAACCACTGAAGCTTTCTTT	CACRRTTEAFF
TRBV28	TRBD1	.	TRBJ1-1	TGTGCCAGCAGTCGGGACAGACCCGCTGAAGCTTTCTTT	CASSRDRPAEAFF
TRBV7-9	TRBD1	.	TRBJ1-2	TGTGCCAGCAGCCTAATTCCGGGACAGGACGGAGGCTACACCTTC	CASSLIPGQDGGYTF
TRBV15	TRBD1	.	TRBJ1-5	TGTGCCACCAGCACGTTCGGGACAGGCAATCAGCCCCAGCATTTT	CATSTFGTGNQPQHF
TRBV10-3	.	.	TRBJ1-6	TGTGCCATCAGCGACCTTAGCTCCTATAATTCACCCCTCCACTTT	CAISDLSSYNSPLHF
TRBV5-1	TRBD2	few	TRBJ2-2	TGCGCCAGCAGCTTGGGACTAGCATCGCGGACCGGGGAGCTGTTTTTT	CASSLGLASRTGELFF
TRBV6-2/TRBV6-3	TRBD2	.	TRBJ2-7	TGTGCCAGCAGTTACGGCGGGGGACGCTCCTACGAGCAGTACTTC	CASSYGGGRSYEQYF
TRBV28	.	.	TRBJ1-4	TGTGCCAGCAGCCGACGCCAGGGCTGGACTAATGAAAAACTGTTTTTT	CASSRRQGWTNEKLFF
TRBV5-1	.	.	TRBJ2-5	TGCGCCAGCAGCCCGGGACTGAGAGGGGAAGAGACCCAGTACTTC	CASSPGLRGEETQYF
TRBV6-5	TRBD1	.	TRBJ1-6	TGTGCCAGCAGTTCTCGGACAGGGGTGAGGTCACCCCTCCACTTT	CASSSRTGVRSPLHF